The rows below give T cell receptor beta chains drawn from one sample of a study of blood T cell repertoires in COVID-19. Generated by immunoSEQ multiplex PCR, the TCRdb table keeps only in-frame clones and is missing some. The repertoire includes approximately 280,000 clones, roughly 90% of them detected once, and about 5% sits in the top ten. Sequencing was done on a sample of peripheral blood. These receptors were obtained from a man aged 35 to 55 with acute or convalescent COVID-19. CDR3s leave out the opening cysteine and the closing phenylalanine or tryptophan. Some rows mark clone size as missing; the rest say once, few, many or name a class of expanded clone.

NA	TRBJ1-2	TRBV6-5	ASSLGGNYGYT
NA	TRBJ1-4	TRBV7-2	ASSPRPGGRNNEKLF
NA	TRBJ2-7	TRBV6-5	ASTEGDTLYEQY
NA	TRBJ1-6	TRBV15	ATSRDRDRISPLH
NA	TRBJ1-5	TRBV6-5	ASSYQSNQPQH
NA	TRBJ2-7	TRBV29-1	SVSYAGGAEQY
NA	TRBJ2-1	TRBV30	AGSGTSGNNEQF
few	TRBJ1-2	TRBV5-1	ASSPGPGRYGYT
NA	TRBJ2-2	TRBV12-5	ASGLRIGGTNTGELF
NA	TRBJ1-1	TRBV11-3	ASSPGGMNTEAF
NA	TRBJ1-1	TRBV18	ASSELRGSAEAF
NA	TRBJ1-6	TRBV2	ASTIGGVSPLH